A single sample is the source of the 18 T cell receptor beta chains below, sequenced in a study of beta chain features in type 1 diabetes. Investigators reverse transcribed all isolated RNA, so they sequenced expressed TCRB transcripts. The data were produced by immunoSEQ multiplex PCR, yet TCRdb's version contains in-frame clones alone and is incomplete. Of approximately 380,000 clones in the sample, less than 15% are singletons; the top ten hold 0.019%. The specimen was naive CD4+ T cells from blood. These receptors all come from a woman aged 18-35 years in good health.

The J gene is TRBJ1-1, the V gene TRBV2, with 10 bases lining up with TRBD1. The germline V gene encodes CDR1 SNHLY and CDR2 FYNNEI. The CDR3 spans 13 residues. V shed 5 bases, J shed 11 bases, and the junction held 8 bases outside the gene matches. The CDR3 protein is CASSLRDRGFAFF. In nucleotides, the CDR3 is TGTGCCAGCAGTCTGCGGGACAGGGGATTCGCTTTCTTT.

The chain couples TRBV2 to TRBJ2-1, with a possible D match to TRBD2 (5 bases). Deletions cut 4 bases from V and 5 bases from J, with 6 bases between. The CDR3 extends over 12 amino acids. Germline loops: CDR1 SNHLY, CDR2 FYNNEI. The CDR3 protein is CASSVGNNEQFF. The CDR3 coding sequence is TGTGCCAGCAGTGTCGGGAACAATGAGCAGTTCTTC.

The rearrangement uses TRBV5-1 and TRBJ2-5, with D maybe TRBD2 (5 bases). The CDR3 spans 14 residues. Germline V gives CDR1 SGHRS, CDR2 YFSETQ. With 4 bases removed from V and 7 bases from J, the gap between germline ends came to 17 bases. This CDR3 is CASSRTEMYRTQYF. The DNA of the CDR3 is TGCGCCAGCAGCCGGACTGAGATGTACCGGACCCAGTACTTC. Full variable domain (missing parts from reference TRBV5-1 and TRBJ2-5): KAGVTQTPRYLIKTRGQQVTLSCSPISGHRSVSWYQQTPGQGLQFLFEYFSETQRNKGNFPGRFSGRQFSNSRSEMNVSTLELGDSALYLCASSRTEMYRTQYFGPGTRLLVL.

The rearrangement joins TRBV18 to TRBJ2-6; TRBD2 agrees at 12 bases. V lost 6 bases to trimming and J lost 1 base; unmatched junction nucleotides: 7. The CDR3 has 18 amino acids. The germline gives CDR1 KGHSH, CDR2 LQKENI. As DNA, the CDR3 is TGTGCCAGCTCTCCCCTAGCGGGAGGGCCTTCTGGGGCCAACGTCCTGACTTTC. This codes for CASSPLAGGPSGANVLTF.

The chain recombines TRBV19 with TRBJ2-5; D call uncertain. The V and J ends lost 5 bases and 0 bases respectively, with 7 bases between them. Germline assignment: CDR1 LNHDA and CDR2 SQIVND (reference sequence). The length of the CDR3 is 13 residues. CDR3 bases: TGTGCCAGTAGTTACGACTACCAAGAGACCCAGTACTTC. Translating it yields CASSYDYQETQYF.

The rearrangement joins TRBV28 to TRBJ1-2; a possible D gene is TRBD1 (5 bases). In germline, CDR1 is MDHEN, CDR2 SYDVKM. This CDR3 has 14 amino acids. Trimming stripped 2 bases from V and 3 bases from J, with 10 bases between. Written as DNA, the CDR3 is TGTGCCAGCAGTTTAAGGGGCTCAGACTATGGCTACACCTTC. It encodes CASSLRGSDYGYTF.

The chain joins TRBV29-1 to TRBJ1-1; the match to TRBD1 covers 7 bases. Germline-derived CDR1 and CDR2 are SQVTM and ANQGSEA. Trimming cost V 6 bases and J 11 bases; bases outside gene matches: 12. The CDR3 contains 12 residues. The CDR3 coding sequence is TGCAGCGTGACTACCGACAGGGATGGGGCTTTCTTT. It yields the protein CSVTTDRDGAFF.

This clone was picked up a small number of times. This sequence joins TRBV4-1 and TRBJ2-3; 7 bases map to TRBD1. Germline assignment: CDR1 MGHRA and CDR2 YSYEKL. V lost 2 bases to trimming and J lost 9 bases; unmatched junction nucleotides: 5. CDR3 length equals 13 residues. CDR3 bases: TGCGCCAGCAGCCAAACCGGGACAGCAACGCAGTATTTT. Translating it yields CASSQTGTATQYF.

This clone appeared a few times. The V gene is TRBV28, the J gene TRBJ2-7; D not resolved. CDR3 length equals 12 residues. From germline, CDR1 is MDHEN and CDR2 SYDVKM. The CDR3 coding sequence is TGTACCACCCGGTCACTCTTCTACGAGCAGTACTTC. Its translation is CTTRSLFYEQYF.

The rearrangement uses TRBV4-2 and TRBJ2-2; D ambiguous. Trimming shortened V by 4 bases and J by 7 bases, and 13 bases separated the two germline ends. The CDR3 has 14 residues. CDR1 is LGHNA, CDR2 YNFKEQ, per germline. This CDR3 is CASSPSSGNGELFF. The DNA for the CDR3 is TGTGCCAGCAGCCCTTCGTCAGGAAACGGGGAGCTGTTTTTT.

This clone occurred a few times. The chain combines TRBV7-8 with TRBJ2-6, with 8 bases identical to TRBD1. CDR1 is SGHVS and CDR2 is FQNEAQ in the germline V gene. Unmatched junction bases numbered 4, after V lost 1 base and J lost 2 bases. This CDR3 has 17 residues. DNA of the CDR3: TGTGCCAGCAGCTTAGGGGCGGACAGGGCTGGGGCCAACGTCCTGACTTTC. Protein product: CASSLGADRAGANVLTF.

This chain connects TRBV19 to TRBJ2-4; tentative D call: TRBD2 (5 bases). From germline, CDR1 is LNHDA and CDR2 SQIVND (reference sequence). V lost 7 bases to trimming and J lost 4 bases, with 17 bases between them. CDR3 length equals 15 residues. This CDR3 reads CASKREGAGKNIQYF. The CDR3 region has the DNA TGTGCCAGTAAGCGCGAGGGCGCGGGTAAAAACATTCAGTACTTC.

The chain links TRBV6-6 to TRBJ2-3, with D unclear. In germline, CDR1 is MNHNY, CDR2 SVGAGI (reference sequence). This CDR3 spans 13 amino acids. V dropped 7 bases and J dropped 2 bases, with 10 bases sitting between them. CDR3 residues: CASKDILTDTQYF. The CDR3 nucleotides are TGTGCCAGCAAAGACATACTCACAGATACGCAGTATTTT.

This clone appeared a few times. The CDR3 is CASSYATGEVQETQYF. The CDR3 coding sequence is TGTGCCAGCAGTTACGCGACAGGGGAGGTCCAAGAGACCCAGTACTTC. The chain links TRBV6-6 to TRBJ2-5; 8 bases agree with TRBD1. J lost 1 base, V lost 2 bases, and 6 bases had no gene match. This CDR3 comprises 16 residues. Germline CDR1 reads MNHNY; CDR2 reads SVGAGI (reference sequence).

This clone was detected only a few times. The chain links TRBV7-8 to TRBJ2-7; maybe TRBD2 (5 bases). Germline V gives CDR1 SGHVS, CDR2 FQNEAQ. Trimming took off 1 base at V and 9 bases at J, with 16 bases between the two ends. CDR3 length: 14 residues. CDR3 coding DNA: TGTGCCAGCAGCTTAGAGAGGGCAGATATTCGGCAGTACTTC. Its protein is CASSLERADIRQYF.

This clone was counted a few times. The chain recombines TRBV5-1 with TRBJ1-2; no definite D call. Trimming removed 0 bases at V and 8 bases at J, with 17 bases between. CDR3 length: 15 amino acids. Per the germline V gene, CDR1 is SGHRS and CDR2 is YFSETQ. The CDR3 sequence is CASSLGLSKIYGYTF. The CDR3 region has the DNA TGCGCCAGCAGCTTGGGGCTGTCGAAAATTTACGGCTACACCTTC.

This clone was counted between two and nine times. The V gene is TRBV28, the J gene TRBJ2-3; 13 bases agree with TRBD2. Germline values: CDR1 MDHEN, CDR2 SYDVKM. The CDR3 contains 18 residues. V lost 1 base and J lost 5; bases outside the gene matches: 9. DNA for the CDR3: TGTGCCAGCAGTTTATTCCCCTGGACTAGCGGGAGAAGAGATACGCAGTATTTT. As protein: CASSLFPWTSGRRDTQYF.

This clone was seen more than once but under ten times. The chain employs TRBV6-5 and TRBJ2-7, with 7 bases fitting TRBD2. V dropped 6 bases and J dropped 6; count of bases not matched to a gene: 11. CDR3 length: 14 amino acids. CDR1 is MNHEY, CDR2 SVGAGI, per germline. The CDR3 sequence is CASSLIAGVGEQYF. CDR3 coding DNA: TGTGCCAGCAGCCTTATCGCGGGAGTGGGCGAGCAGTACTTC.